The following is a T cell receptor beta chain sequence with its context. This sample stems from a study of blood T cell repertoires in COVID-19. Overall study: The United States, Italy and Spain were the sources of the acute and convalescent COVID-19 samples.

Per the original methods: Estimation of nucleated cell counts was performed using reference gene primer amplification. Method: immunoSEQ multiplex PCR; TCRdb's copy keeps in-frame clones and lacks some. V and J calls plus clone size are reproduced from that table; the DNA served to infer D and trimming. The data show approximately 150,000 clones, about 91% seen once. Trimming cost V 5 bases and J 4 bases, with 9 bases left between them. The CDR3 extends over 12 amino acids. Germline CDR1 reads MNHEY; CDR2 reads SVGAGI. Sequencing input: peripheral blood. The TCR comes from a woman between 50 and 59 years old with acute or convalescent COVID-19. This chain links TRBV6-5 with TRBJ2-7; D might be TRBD2 (6 bases). The CDR3, as DNA: TGTGCCAGCAGTATGGCGGGATACGAGCAGTACTTC. It codes for CASSMAGYEQYF.